This entry concerns a single T cell receptor (beta chain). Antigen unknown. The germline V gene encodes CDR1 LNHNV and CDR2 YYDKDF (reference sequence). The CDR3 contains 13 residues. The ends were cut back, 3 bases at V and 9 bases at J, with 12 bases in the middle. When samples were unsorted, tens of millions of PBMCs were used for genomic DNA. The data are from a study of shared clonotypes between healthy human individuals. As for the study in general: The donor group consisted of a couple of women and three men, aged 18 to 49. Findings of the study overall: Sample collection involved blood only; tissue repertoires are likely different. Read depth was anticipated to influence clonotype sharing among donors.

Profiled with immunoSEQ multiplex PCR; TCRdb holds only in-frame clones, not every one. The table includes some 500,000 clones, 79% detected once. Sequenced input: PBMCs. The clonotype originates from a woman in her 40s in good health. Some clones in this sample may be carry-over from other donors' samples. J is TRBJ2-1 and V is TRBV15; D remains ambiguous. CDR3 nucleotide sequence: TGTGCCACCAGCAGGGGCCCTAACGGTGAGCAGTTCTTC. Residues: CATSRGPNGEQFF.